This is a list of T cell receptor beta chains from one sample in a study of cytomegalovirus exposure and HLA in healthy donors. This table comes from immunoSEQ multiplex PCR, and its TCRdb copy is limited to in-frame clones, with some not included. The sample has 150,000 to 200,000 clones, and its top ten clones hold approximately 0.82%. The sample consisted of PBMCs. These receptor sequences come from a woman aged 18-29 years in good health and CMV-seropositive. Both conserved end residues are part of each CDR3. A D gene is named only where the DNA matches it firmly.

J gene,V gene,D gene,CDR3 protein,CDR3 DNA
TRBJ1-2,TRBV2,NA,CASSEALSSGYGYTF,TGTGCCAGCAGTGAAGCCCTCTCCTCGGGCTATGGCTACACCTTC
TRBJ2-7,TRBV30,TRBD2,CAWSVLLGLGTNEQYF,TGTGCCTGGAGTGTACTTTTGGGACTAGGAACAAACGAGCAGTACTTC
TRBJ1-3,TRBV2,NA,CASRARTGVGNTIYF,TGTGCCAGCAGAGCCCGGACGGGAGTTGGAAACACCATATATTTT
TRBJ1-1,TRBV30,NA,CAWTRQGGGWLGNTEAFF,TGTGCCTGGACTCGACAAGGTGGAGGTTGGCTCGGGAACACTGAAGCTTTCTTT
TRBJ2-3,TRBV6-1,NA,CASSYRQGHTDTQYF,TGTGCCAGCAGCTACAGGCAGGGACACACAGATACGCAGTATTTT
TRBJ1-1,TRBV2,TRBD1,CASSKGQADTEAFF,TGTGCCAGCAGTAAAGGACAGGCGGACACTGAAGCTTTCTTT
TRBJ2-1,TRBV2,TRBD1,CASRRTGAYNEQFF,TGTGCCAGCAGAAGGACAGGGGCCTACAATGAGCAGTTCTTC
TRBJ2-1,TRBV5-1,TRBD2,CASSLMTSGVNNEQFF,TGCGCCAGCAGCTTAATGACTAGCGGGGTTAACAATGAGCAGTTCTTC
TRBJ1-2,TRBV9,TRBD1,CASSVGQGPNYGYTF,TGTGCCAGCAGCGTGGGACAGGGACCCAACTATGGCTACACCTTC
TRBJ2-7,TRBV7-9,NA,CASSLVGGAYEQYF,TGTGCCAGCAGCTTAGTGGGGGGTGCCTACGAGCAGTACTTC
TRBJ2-2,TRBV19,NA,CASRRGTVYGELFF,TGTGCCAGTAGACGGGGGACGGTGTACGGGGAGCTGTTTTTT
TRBJ2-5,TRBV6-1,NA,CASSRTSRQETQYF,TGTGCCAGCAGCCGAACTAGCAGACAAGAGACCCAGTACTTC
TRBJ1-1,TRBV5-6,NA,CASSLGGVLTEAFF,TGTGCCAGCAGCTTGGGGGGCGTTTTAACTGAAGCTTTCTTT
TRBJ2-6,TRBV7-3,TRBD1,CASSLTPALPWTGKGANVLTF,TGTGCCAGCAGCTTAACCCCAGCCCTTCCTTGGACAGGGAAAGGGGCCAACGTCCTGACTTTC
TRBJ1-1,TRBV6-1,NA,CASSASGVRSTEAFF,TGTGCCAGCAGTGCTTCGGGTGTCCGGAGCACTGAAGCTTTCTTT
TRBJ2-7,TRBV5-3,NA,CARSLGLYEQYF,TGTGCCAGAAGCTTGGGACTCTACGAGCAGTACTTC
TRBJ1-4,TRBV28,NA,CASSTGATNEKLFF,TGTGCCAGCAGTACAGGTGCAACTAATGAAAAACTGTTTTTT
TRBJ2-1,TRBV7-2,TRBD2,CASSLASSGGLHNEQFF,TGTGCCAGCAGCTTAGCGTCTAGCGGGGGGCTACACAATGAGCAGTTCTTC
TRBJ2-1,TRBV7-9,NA,CASSHGGSGFTDEQFF,TGTGCCAGCAGCCATGGCGGCTCCGGTTTTACCGATGAGCAGTTCTTC
TRBJ2-5,TRBV4-2,TRBD2,CASSQDLAGGKETQYF,TGTGCCAGCAGCCAAGACCTAGCGGGGGGGAAAGAGACCCAGTACTTC
TRBJ1-1,TRBV18,NA,CASSSESRGTEAFF,TGTGCCAGCTCATCCGAGTCGAGGGGGACTGAAGCTTTCTTT
TRBJ1-1,TRBV12-5,NA,CASGPTENTEAFF,TGTGCTAGTGGACCCACTGAGAACACTGAAGCTTTCTTT
TRBJ2-1,TRBV5-1,NA,CASSPGTLTWGEQFF,TGCGCCAGCAGCCCTGGGACACTTACCTGGGGTGAGCAGTTCTTC
TRBJ2-7,TRBV5-1,TRBD2,CASSPGGRELSYEQYF,TGCGCCAGCAGCCCGGGGGGTCGGGAGTTATCCTACGAGCAGTACTTC
TRBJ2-5,TRBV9,NA,CASSVARGRETQYF,TGTGCCAGCAGCGTAGCAAGGGGAAGAGAGACCCAGTACTTC
TRBJ1-3,TRBV19,NA,CASRGDRNTIYF,TGTGCCAGTAGAGGGGACAGAAACACCATATATTTT
TRBJ1-1,TRBV25-1,NA,CASSELQGGTEAFF,TGTGCCAGCAGTGAACTCCAGGGAGGCACTGAAGCTTTCTTT
TRBJ2-5,TRBV20-1,NA,CSASGQETQYF,TGCAGTGCATCCGGGCAAGAGACCCAGTACTTC
TRBJ1-4,TRBV4-3,NA,CAARSGEKLFF,TGCGCCGCCAGGTCTGGGGAAAAACTGTTTTTT
TRBJ1-2,TRBV29-1,TRBD1,CSEGTGAYGYTF,TGCAGCGAGGGGACAGGGGCCTATGGCTACACCTTC
TRBJ2-7,TRBV14,NA,CASSQDQGGISGIPPYEQYF,TGTGCCAGCAGCCAAGACCAGGGGGGGATTAGCGGGATACCCCCCTACGAGCAGTACTTC
TRBJ1-1,TRBV7-9,NA,CASSAYLEDTEAFF,TGTGCCAGCAGCGCCTACCTCGAAGACACTGAAGCTTTCTTT
TRBJ2-7,TRBV5-4,TRBD1,CASSLKDRGEQYF,TGTGCCAGCAGCTTAAAGGACAGGGGCGAGCAGTACTTC
TRBJ1-1,TRBV5-1,TRBD1,CASSLRGQGASEAFF,TGCGCCAGCAGCTTGCGGGGACAGGGGGCTTCTGAAGCTTTCTTT
TRBJ2-1,TRBV11-3,NA,CASSLTSGNEQFF,TGTGCCAGCAGCTTGACTAGTGGCAATGAGCAGTTCTTC
TRBJ1-4,TRBV5-1,TRBD1,CASSLGTGDEKLFF,TGCGCCAGCAGCTTGGGGACAGGGGATGAAAAACTGTTTTTT
TRBJ2-3,TRBV29-1,TRBD2,CSASGGSGTDTQYF,TGCAGCGCCAGCGGGGGTTCGGGCACAGATACGCAGTATTTT
TRBJ1-5,TRBV19,NA,CASSLHTYQLNQPQHF,TGTGCCAGTAGTCTACATACATATCAACTAAATCAGCCCCAGCATTTT
TRBJ1-2,TRBV6-6,NA,CASSSPTGPIYGYTF,TGTGCCAGCAGTTCCCCAACAGGGCCCATCTATGGCTACACCTTC
TRBJ2-2,TRBV7-6,TRBD2,CASSLEAGGNTGELFF,TGTGCCAGCAGCTTAGAAGCGGGGGGGAACACCGGGGAGCTGTTTTTT
TRBJ1-1,TRBV18,NA,CASSPWGLNTEAFF,TGTGCCAGCTCACCATGGGGGCTGAACACTGAAGCTTTCTTT
TRBJ2-1,TRBV7-6,TRBD2,CASSLRTRDTGEQFF,TGTGCCAGCAGCTTAAGGACTAGAGATACGGGTGAGCAGTTCTTC
TRBJ2-1,TRBV5-4,NA,CASSPAGNPYDNEQFF,TGTGCCAGCAGCCCGGCGGGAAACCCCTACGACAATGAGCAGTTCTTC
TRBJ2-3,TRBV7-9,TRBD2,CASSLAGGTSGDTQYF,TGTGCCAGCAGCTTAGCGGGAGGGACGAGCGGAGATACGCAGTATTTT
TRBJ2-7,TRBV7-9,NA,CASSPSRYEQYF,TGTGCCAGCAGCCCCTCGAGGTACGAGCAGTACTTC
TRBJ2-6,TRBV19,NA,CASRTGHSNSGANVLTF,TGTGCCAGCCGGACGGGACATTCGAACTCTGGGGCCAACGTCCTGACTTTC